This TCR beta chain was profiled in a study of T cell responses to AZD1222 COVID-19 vaccine. Clones were read by immunoSEQ multiplex PCR, and TCRdb kept only the in-frame ones, dropping some. The table includes 150,000 to 200,000 clones, over 80% detected once. The CDR3 extends over 15 amino acids. V trimming: 3 bases; J trimming: 5 bases; junction bases outside the gene matches: 4. Germline loops: CDR1 MGHRA, CDR2 YSYEKL. Overall study findings and caveats: White British donors predominated, females outnumbered males, and clonal diversity was possibly underestimated. Close to half of spike-specific TCRs reportedly recognize unmutated variant regions.

On this clone: The antigen is unknown.

The receptor comes from an adult in good health. This specimen was peripheral blood, taken on day 0 of AZD1222 vaccination. V and J are TRBV4-1 and TRBJ2-3; 11 bases are a match to TRBD2. The CDR3 protein is CASSQRGLAGDTQYF. CDR3 nucleotide sequence: TGCGCCAGCAGCCAGCGCGGACTAGCGGGAGATACGCAGTATTTT.